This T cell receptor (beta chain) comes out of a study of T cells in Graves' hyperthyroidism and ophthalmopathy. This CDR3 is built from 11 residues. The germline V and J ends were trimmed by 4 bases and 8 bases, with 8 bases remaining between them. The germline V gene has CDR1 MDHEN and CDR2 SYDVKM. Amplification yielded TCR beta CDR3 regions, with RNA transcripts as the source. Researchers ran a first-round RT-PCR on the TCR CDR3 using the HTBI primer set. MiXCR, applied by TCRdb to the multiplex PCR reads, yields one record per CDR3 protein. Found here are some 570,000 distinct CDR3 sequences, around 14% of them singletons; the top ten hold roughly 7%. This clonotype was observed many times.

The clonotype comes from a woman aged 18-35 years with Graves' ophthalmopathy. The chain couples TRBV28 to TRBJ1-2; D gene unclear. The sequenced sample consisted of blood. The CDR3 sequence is CASSWTWGYTF. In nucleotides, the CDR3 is TGTGCCAGCAGTTGGACTTGGGGCTACACCTTC.